Presented here are 2 T cell receptor beta chains from one specimen sequenced in a study of CD8+ T cells in alopecia areata. Extraction and reverse transcription of RNA yielded cDNA as the sequencing template. The repertoire was sequenced with immunoSEQ multiplex PCR; TCRdb's copy has only in-frame clones and lacks some. The table lists around 100,000 clones, with no singletons. The sample comprised lesional skin. These receptors originate from a C3H/HeJ mouse with alopecia areata. MHC haplotype of the mouse line: H2-k.

To note about this clone: Mouse names are used for the genes. The read stops 4 residues short of the end of the CDR3; the missing end is completed from the germline J gene. The rearrangement uses TRBV16 and TRBJ1-4; 8 bases are shared with TRBD1. Looked up from germline, CDR1 is SGHSA and CDR2 is FRNQAP. The CDR3 is made up of 15 amino acids. Partial CDR3 DNA: TGTGCAAGCAGCTTAAGACAGGGGAAGGTCGAA. Its protein is CASSLRQGKVE. The CDR3 reads in full as CASSLRQGKVERLFF.

This clone has only a few counts. Gene labels here are mouse ones. The CDR3 end is not reached by the read, which stops 4 residues before it; the germline J gene fills it in. The gene calls are TRBV14 and TRBJ1-4; 8 bases are a match to TRBD1. V lost 1 base to trimming and J lost 3 bases; unmatched junction nucleotides: 2. The germline CDR1 and CDR2 sequences are SGHDT and FRDEAV. This CDR3 region has 15 residues. The CDR3 protein is CASSFTGGANERLFF. The DNA read from the CDR3 is TGTGCCAGCAGTTTCACAGGGGGGGCCAACGAA.